The clone carrying this T cell receptor beta chain was counted once. Its antigen is as yet unknown. Spiking of synthetic TCR analog templates was performed in each PCR. The method was immunoSEQ multiplex PCR; TCRdb's version includes in-frame clones alone and lacks a portion of them. The sample has 86,000 or so clones, 85% seen once. This sample is part of a study of PD-L1 blockade in urothelial cancer. Overall study findings and caveats: Below-median blood TCR clonality before treatment forecast better survival.

As for time point: pretreatment peripheral blood. CDR1 and CDR2 (germline): GTSNPN, SVGIG (reference sequence). CDR3 length: 12 amino acids. The receptor's source is a man in his sixties with urothelial cancer. The V gene is TRBV30, the J gene TRBJ2-7; perhaps TRBD2 as D (6 bases). This specimen consisted of PBMCs, obtained around atezolizumab (anti-PD-L1) treatment. The CDR3 region has the DNA TGTGCTGCTAAGCGGGTCTCCTACGAGCAGTACTTC. It encodes CAAKRVSYEQYF.